These 10 T cell receptor beta chains originate from one sample sequenced in a study of blood T cell repertoires in COVID-19. Data came from immunoSEQ multiplex PCR; TCRdb stores just in-frame clones and leaves some out. The sample carries approximately 300,000 clones, roughly nine tenths recorded once. Sequenced material: peripheral blood. Receptor source: a woman in her forties or fifties who had recovered from COVID-19.

The CDR3 loop reads CAWSVGKGAGDTQYF. DNA for the CDR3: TGTGCCTGGAGTGTAGGTAAAGGGGCCGGAGATACGCAGTATTTT. This chain connects TRBV30 to TRBJ2-3, with D possibly being TRBD1 (5 bases). In germline, CDR1 is GTSNPN, CDR2 SVGIG (reference sequence). The V gene lost 0 bases and the J gene lost 5 bases, with 15 bases spanning the gap. CDR3 length equals 15 residues.

This chain's CDR3 is CASSGFWGGIVGPQHF. The CDR3 region has the DNA TGTGCCAGCAGTGGGTTTTGGGGCGGAATCGTCGGGCCCCAGCATTTT. The chain employs TRBV28 and TRBJ1-5; D may be TRBD1 (5 bases). V dropped 5 bases and J dropped 9 bases, with 23 bases sitting between them. Germline-derived CDR1 and CDR2 are MDHEN and SYDVKM. The CDR3 is 16 residues long. The full variable domain, rest sourced from reference TRBV28 and TRBJ1-5, is DVKVTQSSRYLVKRTGEKVFLECVQDMDHENMFWYRQDPGLGLRLIYFSYDVKMKEKGDIPEGYSVSREKKERFSLILESASTNQTSMYLCASSGFWGGIVGPQHFGDGTRLSIL.

As DNA, the CDR3 is TGTGCCAGCAGCTTAGGGGGCGTCTATGGCTACACCTTC. The encoded protein is CASSLGGVYGYTF. The V gene is TRBV7-9, the J gene TRBJ1-2, with D possibly being TRBD1 (5 bases). This CDR3 region has 13 residues. Trimming took off 1 base at V and 4 bases at J, with 7 bases between the two ends. The germline V gene has CDR1 SEHNR and CDR2 FQNEAQ (reference sequence).

This chain joins TRBV15 and TRBJ1-5; D perhaps matches TRBD1 (5 bases). From germline, CDR1 is LNHNV and CDR2 YYDKDF (reference sequence). The length of the CDR3 is 16 residues. The V end lost 5 bases, the J end lost 5 bases, and 19 bases lay between the germline ends. In DNA form, the CDR3 reads TGTGCCACCAGCGGGAGGGGCCAGAGATTGGATCAGCCCCAGCATTTT. The encoded protein is CATSGRGQRLDQPQHF.

This clone has a single count. This sequence joins TRBV3-1 (or the pseudogene TRBV3-2) and TRBJ1-2; D unclear. The CDR3 is made up of 14 amino acids. Looked up from germline, CDR1 is LGHDT and CDR2 is YNNKEL (reference sequence). The germline V and J ends were trimmed by 8 bases and 8 bases, with 21 bases remaining between them. CDR3 sequence reads: CASGSPERAVGYTF. The CDR3 DNA reads as TGTGCCAGCGGGTCACCGGAGAGGGCCGTGGGCTACACCTTC.

The chain recombines TRBV5-6 with TRBJ1-3; possibly TRBD1 for D (5 bases). The V end lost 2 bases, the J end lost 2 bases, and 11 bases lay between the germline ends. The V gene's germline CDR1 is SGHDT and CDR2 YYEEEE. The CDR3 is 15 amino acids. CDR3 sequence: CASSFGTAPGNTIYF. CDR3 DNA: TGTGCCAGCAGCTTCGGGACTGCTCCTGGAAACACCATATATTTT.

This clone occurred once. The J gene is TRBJ2-3, the V gene TRBV13; weak D call: TRBD1 (6 bases). CDR1 is PRHDT and CDR2 is FYEKMQ in the germline V gene (reference sequence). The V and J ends lost 5 bases and 3 bases respectively, with 15 bases between them. This CDR3 region has 15 residues. The CDR3 bases are TGTGCCAGCAGCCTGAAGGACAGCTATACAGATACGCAGTATTTT. It translates to CASSLKDSYTDTQYF. The entire variable domain, with the rest obtained from reference TRBV13 and TRBJ2-3, is as follows: AAGVIQSPRHLIKEKRETATLKCYPIPRHDTVYWYQQGPGQDPQFLISFYEKMQSDKGSIPDRFSAQQFSDYHSELNMSSLELGDSALYFCASSLKDSYTDTQYFGPGTRLTVL.

V gene TRBV27 combines with J gene TRBJ2-7, with D tentatively TRBD2 (5 bases). V lost 8 bases, J lost 2 bases, and 16 bases lay in between. Germline V CDR1 and CDR2: MNHEY, SMNVEV (reference sequence). This CDR3 contains 14 residues. As DNA, the CDR3 is TGTGCCAGCGCCCGAGTTGGAGGCCCCTACGAGCAGTACTTC. Its protein is CASARVGGPYEQYF.

The V gene is TRBV12-5, the J gene TRBJ1-1, with TRBD1 as a possible D gene (5 bases). CDR1 is LGHNT, CDR2 FRNRAP, per germline. Deletions cut 0 bases from V and 1 base from J, with 18 bases between. The CDR3 contains 18 residues. Here the CDR3 DNA reads TGTGCTAGTGGTTTGGTTTATGGGGGGGTCGAGGGGAACACTGAAGCTTTCTTT. Translating it yields CASGLVYGGVEGNTEAFF.

The chain uses TRBV18 and TRBJ2-2; TRBD1 aligns across 9 bases. CDR3 length: 14 amino acids. Germline V gene lookup returns CDR1 KGHSH and CDR2 LQKENI. Trimming took 2 bases from V and 7 from J; bases not matched to a gene: 2. The CDR3 here is CASSPGTGYGELFF. CDR3 nucleotides: TGTGCCAGCTCACCAGGGACAGGGTACGGGGAGCTGTTTTTT. Together with reference TRBV18 and TRBJ2-2, the CDR3 gives the full variable domain: NAGVMQNPRHLVRRRGQEARLRCSPMKGHSHVYWYRQLPEEGLKFMVYLQKENIIDESGMPKERFSAEFPKEGPSILRIQQVVRGDSAAYFCASSPGTGYGELFFGEGSRLTVL.